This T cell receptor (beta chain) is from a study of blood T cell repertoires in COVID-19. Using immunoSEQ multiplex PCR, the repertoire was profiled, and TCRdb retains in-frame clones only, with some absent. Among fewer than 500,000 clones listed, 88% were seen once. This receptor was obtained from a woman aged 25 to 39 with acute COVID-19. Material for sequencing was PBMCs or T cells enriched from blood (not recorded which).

The CDR3 loop is CASSSGQPSAEKLFF. Written as DNA, the CDR3 is TGCGCCAGCAGCTCGGGACAGCCCTCCGCTGAAAAACTGTTTTTT. The chain couples TRBV5-1 to TRBJ1-4, with TRBD1 identical over 7 bases. Trimming cost V 3 bases and J 7 bases; bases outside gene matches: 9. Germline CDR1 is SGHRS and CDR2 is YFSETQ. The length of the CDR3 is 15 residues.